One sample yielded the 2 T cell receptor beta chains listed below, sequenced in a study of blood T cell repertoires in COVID-19. The protocol was immunoSEQ multiplex PCR, while the TCRdb copy is restricted to in-frame clones and leaves out a portion. This repertoire shows about 190,000 clones, 88% found once; its top ten account for about 1.6%. Sequencing was performed on peripheral blood. Source of these receptors: a young man with active or convalescent COVID-19.

The rearrangement links TRBV6-4 to TRBJ2-3; TRBD2 might be the D (6 bases). The CDR3 spans 15 residues. Trimming took off 2 bases at V and 2 bases at J, with 11 bases between the two ends. The germline gives CDR1 MRHNA, CDR2 SNTAGT. The DNA of the CDR3 is TGTGCCAGCAGTGACGCGGGGAACCCCACAGATACGCAGTATTTT. This encodes CASSDAGNPTDTQYF.

The rearrangement links TRBV12-3 or TRBV12-4 to TRBJ1-1; a possible D gene is TRBD1 (6 bases). The V and J ends lost 6 bases and 4 bases respectively, with 9 bases between them. This CDR3 is built from 12 residues. DNA for the CDR3: TGTGCCAGCAGGGGACACTCCACTGAAGCTTTCTTT. Residues: CASRGHSTEAFF.